Below, one T cell receptor beta chain is given with its context. These data belong to a study of blood T cell repertoires in COVID-19. The germline CDR1 and CDR2 sequences are SGDLS and YYNGEE. Trimming removed 4 bases at V and 5 bases at J, with 13 bases between. The CDR3 length is 15 residues. The protocol was immunoSEQ multiplex PCR, while the TCRdb copy is restricted to in-frame clones and leaves out a portion. In the table there are roughly 71,000 clones, around four fifths of which are singletons. The sequence came from an elderly woman with acute or convalescent COVID-19. The V gene is TRBV9, the J gene TRBJ1-6; D perhaps matches TRBD1 (5 bases). Sequencing used peripheral blood. As DNA, the CDR3 is TGTGCCAGCAGCCAGCTCCGGGGGGATAATTCACCCCTCCACTTT. It yields the protein CASSQLRGDNSPLHF.